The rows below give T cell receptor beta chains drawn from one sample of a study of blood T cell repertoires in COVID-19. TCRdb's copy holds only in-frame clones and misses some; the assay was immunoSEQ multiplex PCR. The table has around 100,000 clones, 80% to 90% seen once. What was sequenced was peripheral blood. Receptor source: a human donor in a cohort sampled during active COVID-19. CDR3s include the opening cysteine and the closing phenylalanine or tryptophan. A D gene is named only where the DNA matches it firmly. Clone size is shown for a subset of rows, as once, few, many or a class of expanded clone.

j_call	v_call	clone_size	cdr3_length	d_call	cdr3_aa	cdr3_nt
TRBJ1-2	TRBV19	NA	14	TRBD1	CASSLQGDNYGYTF	TGTGCCAGTAGCTTACAGGGGGACAACTATGGCTACACCTTC
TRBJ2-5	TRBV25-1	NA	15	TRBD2	CASSRKTSGIETQYF	TGTGCCAGCAGTAGGAAGACTAGCGGGATTGAGACCCAGTACTTC
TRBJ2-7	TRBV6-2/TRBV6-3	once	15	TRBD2	CASSYSRLAGDEQYF	TGTGCCAGCAGTTACTCACGGCTAGCGGGAGACGAGCAGTACTTC
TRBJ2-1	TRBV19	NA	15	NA	CASSMKITGTDEQFF	TGTGCCAGTAGTATGAAAATTACGGGAACGGATGAGCAGTTCTTC
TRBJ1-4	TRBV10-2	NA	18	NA	CASRPQTGLSRGNEKLFF	TGCGCCAGCAGACCCCAGACAGGCCTATCTAGAGGGAATGAAAAACTGTTTTTT
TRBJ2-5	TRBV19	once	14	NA	CASRREPGQGTQYF	TGTGCCAGTAGGCGGGAACCGGGCCAGGGGACCCAGTACTTC
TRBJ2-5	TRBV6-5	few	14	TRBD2	CASPGEGFVETQYF	TGTGCCAGCCCCGGGGAGGGTTTCGTAGAGACCCAGTACTTC
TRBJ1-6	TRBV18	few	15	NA	CASSLSTGKGSPLHF	TGTGCCAGCTCACTATCGACAGGCAAAGGATCACCCCTCCACTTT
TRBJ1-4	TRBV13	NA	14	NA	CASSFGGRNEKLFF	TGTGCCAGCAGCTTCGGGGGTAGGAATGAAAAACTGTTTTTT
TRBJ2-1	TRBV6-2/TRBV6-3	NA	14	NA	CASSYPASTNEQFF	TGTGCCAGCAGTTACCCGGCTAGCACCAATGAGCAGTTCTTC
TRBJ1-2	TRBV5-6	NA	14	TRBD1	CASTSGQLSYGYTF	TGTGCCAGCACCTCGGGACAGCTTAGCTATGGCTACACCTTC
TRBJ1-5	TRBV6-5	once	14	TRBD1	CASRGGTGVQPQHF	TGTGCCAGCAGGGGTGGGACAGGGGTACAGCCCCAGCATTTT
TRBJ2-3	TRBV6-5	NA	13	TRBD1	CASSRTGAITQYF	TGTGCCAGCAGCCGGACAGGAGCAATTACGCAGTATTTT
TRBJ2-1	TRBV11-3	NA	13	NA	CASSLDRYNEQFF	TGTGCCAGCAGCTTAGATCGGTACAATGAGCAGTTCTTC
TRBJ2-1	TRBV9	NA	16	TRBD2	CASSVGLADSYNEQFF	TGTGCCAGCAGCGTGGGACTAGCGGATTCCTACAATGAGCAGTTCTTC
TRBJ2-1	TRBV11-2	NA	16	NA	CASSQRTGYGYNEQFF	TGTGCCAGCAGCCAACGAACAGGGTATGGTTACAATGAGCAGTTCTTC
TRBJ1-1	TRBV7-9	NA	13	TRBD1	CASSLGQGVEAFF	TGTGCCAGCAGCTTAGGCCAGGGGGTTGAAGCTTTCTTT
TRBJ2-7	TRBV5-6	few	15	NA	CASSLVGRTDYEQYF	TGTGCCAGCAGCTTGGTAGGTAGGACAGACTACGAGCAGTACTTC
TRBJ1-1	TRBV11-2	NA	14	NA	CASSLEYRNTEAFF	TGTGCCAGCAGCTTAGAATATAGGAACACTGAAGCTTTCTTT
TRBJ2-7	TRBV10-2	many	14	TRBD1	CASSDSGQGYEQYF	TGCGCCAGCAGTGACTCGGGACAGGGTTACGAGCAGTACTTC
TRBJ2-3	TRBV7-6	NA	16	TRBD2	CASSRYGGRSTDTQYF	TGTGCCAGCAGTCGTTACGGCGGGAGATCCACAGATACGCAGTATTTT
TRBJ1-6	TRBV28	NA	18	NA	CASSLSRGFGSYNSPLHF	TGTGCCAGCAGTTTATCCCGGGGATTTGGCTCCTATAATTCACCCCTCCACTTT
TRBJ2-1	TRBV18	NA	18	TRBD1	CASSPPQVGTAWVNEQFF	TGTGCCAGCTCACCGCCACAGGTGGGGACAGCTTGGGTCAATGAGCAGTTCTTC
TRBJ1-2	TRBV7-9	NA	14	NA	CASSLDRVFYGYTF	TGTGCCAGCAGCTTAGATCGGGTTTTCTATGGCTACACCTTC
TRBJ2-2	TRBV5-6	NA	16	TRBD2	CASSFGLGANTGELFF	TGTGCCAGCAGCTTCGGACTAGGGGCGAACACCGGGGAGCTGTTTTTT
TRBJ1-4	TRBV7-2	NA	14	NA	CASSLARGDEKLFF	TGTGCCAGCAGCTTAGCCAGGGGAGATGAAAAACTGTTTTTT
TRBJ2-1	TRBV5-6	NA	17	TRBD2	CASSRGPSGSVYNEQFF	TGTGCCAGCAGCCGGGGGCCTAGCGGGAGTGTTTACAATGAGCAGTTCTTC
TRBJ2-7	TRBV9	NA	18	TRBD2	CASSGLPGDAGGVYEQYF	TGTGCCAGCAGCGGACTCCCGGGAGACGCGGGAGGAGTTTACGAGCAGTACTTC
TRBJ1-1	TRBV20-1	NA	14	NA	CSASTRGINTEAFF	TGCAGTGCTAGTACTAGGGGGATTAACACTGAAGCTTTCTTT
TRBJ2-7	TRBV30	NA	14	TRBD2	CAWSVGGARYEQYF	TGTGCCTGGAGTGTCGGGGGGGCGCGGTACGAGCAGTACTTC
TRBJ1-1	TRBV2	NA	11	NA	CASVLVTEAFF	TGTGCCAGCGTCCTCGTTACTGAAGCTTTCTTT
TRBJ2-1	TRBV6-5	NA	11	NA	CASRSNNEQFF	TGTGCCAGCAGGTCAAACAATGAGCAGTTCTTC
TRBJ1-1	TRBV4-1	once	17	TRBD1	CASSQDSASAAGGLAFF	TGCGCCAGCAGCCAAGATTCCGCAAGCGCGGCAGGGGGCTTGGCTTTCTTT
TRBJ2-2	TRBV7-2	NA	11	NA	CASSPQWELFF	TGTGCCAGCAGCCCCCAGTGGGAGCTGTTTTTT
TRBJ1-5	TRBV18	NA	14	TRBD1	CASSQGQGSQPQHF	TGTGCCAGCTCGCAGGGACAGGGGAGTCAGCCCCAGCATTTT
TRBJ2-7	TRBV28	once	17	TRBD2	CASSRQPGTSGTYEQYF	TGTGCCAGCAGCCGCCAGCCCGGGACTAGCGGAACCTACGAGCAGTACTTC
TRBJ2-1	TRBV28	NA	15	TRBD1	CASSPRDRIYNEQFF	TGTGCCAGCAGCCCCCGGGACAGAATTTACAATGAGCAGTTCTTC
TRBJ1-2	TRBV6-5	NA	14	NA	CASSLDMRNYGYTF	TGTGCCAGCAGTTTGGACATGAGGAACTATGGCTACACCTTC
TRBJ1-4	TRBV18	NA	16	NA	CASSPRDIATNEKLFF	TGTGCCAGCTCACCCCGGGACATTGCAACTAATGAAAAACTGTTTTTT
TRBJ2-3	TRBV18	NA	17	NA	CASSPSPAGSSTDTQYF	TGTGCCAGCTCACCTAGCCCGGCGGGATCTAGCACAGATACGCAGTATTTT
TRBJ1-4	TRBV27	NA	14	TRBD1	CASSFHRGLGKLFF	TGTGCCAGCAGTTTTCACAGGGGGCTGGGAAAACTGTTTTTT
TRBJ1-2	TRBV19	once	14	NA	CASSIRRDNYGYTF	TGTGCCAGTAGTATCCGGCGGGATAACTATGGCTACACCTTC
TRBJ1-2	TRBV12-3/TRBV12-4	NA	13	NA	CASSRTGNYGYTF	TGTGCCAGCAGCAGAACAGGGAACTATGGCTACACCTTC
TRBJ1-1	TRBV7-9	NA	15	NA	CASSLEGGMNTEAFF	TGTGCCAGCAGCTTAGAGGGGGGGATGAACACTGAAGCTTTCTTT
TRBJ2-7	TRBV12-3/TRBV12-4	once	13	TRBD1	CASSDRVSYEQYF	TGTGCCAGCAGCGACAGGGTTTCCTACGAGCAGTACTTC